This TCR beta chain was observed in a study of beta chain features in type 1 diabetes. Study-level results: Type 1 diabetes patients had fewer VDJ junction insertions and more deletions. The study found moderately but significantly shorter TCRB CDR3s in all four CD4+ subsets of Type 1 diabetes patients.

Per the germline V gene, CDR1 is SGHRS and CDR2 is YFSETQ. The CDR3 loop spans 15 amino acids. Comments on this clone: Its antigen is not known.

Expressed TCRB transcripts were sequenced after all isolated RNA was converted to cDNA. Profiled with immunoSEQ multiplex PCR; TCRdb holds only in-frame clones, not every one. The table includes roughly 100,000 clones, under 30% detected once. The sequence derives from a woman under 30 with type 1 diabetes. V gene TRBV5-1 combines with J gene TRBJ2-5; D gene unclear. The J call may be incorrect, as the DNA end agrees better with TRBJ2-7. Material for sequencing was central memory CD4+ T cells from blood. The CDR3 reads CASSLGLSKSYEQYF. Here the CDR3 DNA reads TGCGCCAGCAGCTTGGGCCTTTCCAAATCCTACGAGCAGTACTTC.